This TCR beta chain was sequenced for a study of blood T cell repertoires in COVID-19. Study overall: COVID-19 samples, acute and convalescent, were from the United States, Italy and Spain. Sample material is recorded as cDNA or gDNA derived from T cells, B-cell-depleted T cells, or PBMCs.

In the original workflow: The assay estimated nucleated cells by amplifying reference gene primers. Generated by immunoSEQ multiplex PCR, the TCRdb table keeps only in-frame clones and is missing some. D and trimming come from the DNA, and the V and J calls and clone size come from that table. The data hold about 200,000 clones, with 70% to 90% observed a single time. This CDR3 spans 16 amino acids. V usage is TRBV12-1 and J usage is TRBJ1-2; the D call of TRBD1 is as the table states it, not checked on the DNA. TRBV12-1 constitutes a pseudogene. This TCR was recovered from a man in his 60s with acute or convalescent COVID-19. Source material: peripheral blood. The CDR3 coding sequence is TGTGCCAGCAGCTGGTACAGGGGCCTGGCTAACTATGGCTACACCTTC. The encoded protein is CASSWYRGLANYGYTF.